Listed below are T cell receptor beta chains from one sample, sequenced in a study of a mutant IDH1 vaccine in newly diagnosed glioma. Measured with immunoSEQ multiplex PCR; TCRdb has only the in-frame clones, and not every one. Of some 50,000 clones in the sample, about nine tenths were seen once. Sequences were derived from PBMCs, sampled from a glioma patient treated with radiotherapy, temozolomide or both. Receptors originate from a man aged 35 to 55 with glioma. Each CDR3 is given with its conserved first and last residue. The D gene is left open where the match is weak. Expanded clones get a size class; other rows say once, few or many, or leave the size out.

few | - | TRBJ1-5 | TRBV4-1 | TGCGCCAGCAGCCAAGATAGCGCCTTACGCAATCAGCCCCAGCATTTT | CASSQDSALRNQPQHF
- | TRBD1 | TRBJ2-7 | TRBV27 | TGTGCCAGTGGGGGTCGGGACAGGGCATCCTACGAGCAGTACTTC | CASGGRDRASYEQYF
- | - | TRBJ2-3 | TRBV6-1 | TGTGCCAGCAAGAGGGTACAAATTAGCACAGATACGCAGTATTTT | CASKRVQISTDTQYF
few | - | TRBJ1-2 | TRBV4-1 | TGCGCCAGCAGCCAAGATCGACGGGGGCGCTACGAAGGGAAGGGCTACACCTTC | CASSQDRRGRYEGKGYTF
once | TRBD1 | TRBJ2-7 | TRBV5-4 | TGTGCCAGCAGCCTCTCCGCCGGGACAGGGTACGAGCAGTACTTC | CASSLSAGTGYEQYF
- | TRBD1 | TRBJ2-1 | TRBV27 | TGTGCCAGCAGTTTAAGACAGGGGCTACCCTACAATGAGCAGTTCTTC | CASSLRQGLPYNEQFF
- | - | TRBJ1-4 | TRBV9 | TGTGCCAGCAGCGTAGATTGGGGTCTGGGTGAAAAACTGTTTTTT | CASSVDWGLGEKLFF
- | TRBD1 | TRBJ1-2 | TRBV19 | TGTGCCAGTAGGAAACAGGGGGAAGGTTATGGCTACACCTTC | CASRKQGEGYGYTF
once | - | TRBJ2-7 | TRBV27 | TGTGCCAGCAGTTTACTAGCGCAAGCGTCCTACGAGCAGTACTTC | CASSLLAQASYEQYF
- | TRBD2 | TRBJ2-1 | TRBV7-8 | TGTGCCAGCAGCGCCCGCAGGGGCGGGAGGGCCGATGAGCAGTTCTTC | CASSARRGGRADEQFF
- | - | TRBJ2-5 | TRBV29-1 | TGCAGCGCGGCCCCCGGGGACTTC | CSAAPGDF
- | - | TRBJ1-3 | TRBV10-3 | TGTGCCGTCGGACCTAGAACCTGGGCCTACTCTGGAAACACCATATATTTT | CAVGPRTWAYSGNTIYF
- | - | TRBJ1-1 | TRBV19 | TGTGCCAGTAGTCTAAGGGGGGCTGGCACTGAAGCTTTCTTT | CASSLRGAGTEAFF
once | - | TRBJ2-7 | TRBV11-1 | TGTGCCAGCAGCTCCGGGGGCTACGAGCAGTACTTC | CASSSGGYEQYF
- | - | TRBJ1-1 | TRBV7-8 | TGTGCCAGCAGCCACGGCCAGAACACTGAAGCTTTCTTT | CASSHGQNTEAFF